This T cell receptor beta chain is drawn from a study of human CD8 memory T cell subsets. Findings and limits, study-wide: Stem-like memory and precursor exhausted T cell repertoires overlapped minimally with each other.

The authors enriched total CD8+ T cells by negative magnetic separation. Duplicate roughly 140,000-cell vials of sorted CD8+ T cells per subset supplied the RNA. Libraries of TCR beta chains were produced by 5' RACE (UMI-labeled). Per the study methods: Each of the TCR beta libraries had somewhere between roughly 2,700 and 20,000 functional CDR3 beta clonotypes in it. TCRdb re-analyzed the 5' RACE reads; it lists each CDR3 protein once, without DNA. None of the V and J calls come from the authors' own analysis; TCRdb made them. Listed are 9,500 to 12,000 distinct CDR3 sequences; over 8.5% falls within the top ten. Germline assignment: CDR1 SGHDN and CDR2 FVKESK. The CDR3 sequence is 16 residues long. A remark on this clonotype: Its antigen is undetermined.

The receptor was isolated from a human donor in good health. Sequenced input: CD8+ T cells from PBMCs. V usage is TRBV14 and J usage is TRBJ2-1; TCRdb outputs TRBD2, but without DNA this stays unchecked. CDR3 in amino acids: CASSHRLAGSYNEQFF.